This TCR beta chain emerged from a study of blood T cell repertoires in COVID-19. Sequenced by immunoSEQ multiplex PCR; TCRdb stores in-frame clones only, minus some. The sample yields about 110,000 clones, approximately 80% seen once. The CDR3 runs 15 residues. With 6 bases clipped from V and 3 bases from J, the junction kept 4 bases outside the gene matches. Germline lookup yields CDR1 LNHDA and CDR2 SQIVND (reference sequence). The sequencing input was peripheral blood. This receptor was taken from a woman aged 80 or over with active or convalescent COVID-19. This chain links TRBV19 with TRBJ2-2; 10 bases map to TRBD1. In nucleotides, the CDR3 is TGTGCCAGTAGACCGGGACAGGGGTACACCGGGGAGCTGTTTTTT. Residues: CASRPGQGYTGELFF.